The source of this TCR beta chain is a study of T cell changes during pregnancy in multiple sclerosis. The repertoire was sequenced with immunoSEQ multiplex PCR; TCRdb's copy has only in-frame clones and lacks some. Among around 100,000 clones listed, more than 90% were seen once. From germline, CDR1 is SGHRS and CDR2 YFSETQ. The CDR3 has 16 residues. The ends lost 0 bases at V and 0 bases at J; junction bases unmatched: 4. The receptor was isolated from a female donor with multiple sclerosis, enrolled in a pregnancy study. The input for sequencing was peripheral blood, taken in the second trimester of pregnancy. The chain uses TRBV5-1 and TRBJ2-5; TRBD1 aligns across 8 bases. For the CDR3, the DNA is TGCGCCAGCAGCTTGGCCGGGACAGGCGACCAAGAGACCCAGTACTTC. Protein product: CASSLAGTGDQETQYF.